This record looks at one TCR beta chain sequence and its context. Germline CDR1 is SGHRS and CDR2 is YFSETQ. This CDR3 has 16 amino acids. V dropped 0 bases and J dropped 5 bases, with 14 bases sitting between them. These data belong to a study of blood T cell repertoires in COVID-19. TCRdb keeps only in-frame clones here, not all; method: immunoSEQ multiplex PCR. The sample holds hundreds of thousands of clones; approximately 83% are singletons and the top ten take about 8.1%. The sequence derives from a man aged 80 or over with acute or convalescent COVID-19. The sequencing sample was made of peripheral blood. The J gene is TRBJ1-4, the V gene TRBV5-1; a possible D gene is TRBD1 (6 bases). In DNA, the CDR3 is TGCGCCAGCAGCTTGGGGACAGCCTCACCAAATGAAAAACTGTTTTTT. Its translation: CASSLGTASPNEKLFF.